This TCR beta chain was identified in a study of blood T cell repertoires in COVID-19. Study-wide context: There were acute and convalescent COVID-19 samples, and they came from the United States, Italy and Spain. From T cells, B-cell-depleted T cells, or PBMCs came the material, which was cDNA or gDNA.

Original handling: By means of reference gene primer amplification, nucleated cell counts were estimated. Assay: immunoSEQ multiplex PCR; the TCRdb copy retains only in-frame clones and omits some. Clone size and V and J calls were adopted from that table, with D and trimming inferred from the DNA. The sample records about 70,000 clones, around 88% being singletons. This CDR3 is built from 12 residues. V was cut by 6 bases and J by 1 base, with 6 bases left in between. Germline V gene lookup returns CDR1 MNHNY and CDR2 SVGAGI (reference sequence). The sequence derives from a human donor in a cohort sampled during active COVID-19. Sequences were obtained from peripheral blood. V is TRBV6-6 and J is TRBJ2-5; D is uncertain. DNA of the CDR3: TGTGCCAGCAGCCAGTCCCAAGAGACCCAGTACTTC. Translating gives CASSQSQETQYF.